This TCR beta chain was retrieved from a study of identifying expanded T cells in peripheral blood. The table came from immunoSEQ multiplex PCR; TCRdb's copy has only in-frame clones and leaves some out. The data hold about 90,000 clones, with around 85% observed a single time. Sequencing was carried out using blood. The TCR comes from a person aged 18-70 years in good health.

CDR3 DNA sequence: TGTGCCACCGACCAGGGACATAGCACAGATACGCAGTATTTT. It is translated as CATDQGHSTDTQYF. V usage is TRBV19 and J usage is TRBJ2-3; a weak D match, TRBD1 (6 bases). The CDR3 contains 14 residues. Per the germline V gene, CDR1 is LNHDA and CDR2 is SQIVND (reference sequence). Trimming removed 10 bases at V and 0 bases at J, with 14 bases between. Variable domain in full (rest from reference TRBV19 and TRBJ2-3): DGGITQSPKYLFRKEGQNVTLSCEQNLNHDAMYWYRQDPGQGLRLIYYSQIVNDFQKGDIAEGYSVSREKKESFPLTVTSAQKNPTAFYLCATDQGHSTDTQYFGPGTRLTVL.